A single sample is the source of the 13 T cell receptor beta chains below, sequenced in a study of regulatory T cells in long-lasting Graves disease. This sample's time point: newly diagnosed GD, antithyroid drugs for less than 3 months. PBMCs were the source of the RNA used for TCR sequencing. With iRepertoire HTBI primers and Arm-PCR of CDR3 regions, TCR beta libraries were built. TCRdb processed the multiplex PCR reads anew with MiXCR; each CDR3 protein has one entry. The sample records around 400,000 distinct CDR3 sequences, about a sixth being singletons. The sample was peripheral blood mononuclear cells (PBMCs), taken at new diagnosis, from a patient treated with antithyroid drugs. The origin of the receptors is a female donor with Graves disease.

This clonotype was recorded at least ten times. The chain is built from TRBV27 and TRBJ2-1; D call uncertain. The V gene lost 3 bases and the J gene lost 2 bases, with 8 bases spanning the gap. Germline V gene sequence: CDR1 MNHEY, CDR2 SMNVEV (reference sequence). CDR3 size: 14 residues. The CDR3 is CASSFNRPYNEQFF. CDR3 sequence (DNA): TGTGCCAGCAGTTTCAACAGACCCTACAATGAGCAGTTCTTC.

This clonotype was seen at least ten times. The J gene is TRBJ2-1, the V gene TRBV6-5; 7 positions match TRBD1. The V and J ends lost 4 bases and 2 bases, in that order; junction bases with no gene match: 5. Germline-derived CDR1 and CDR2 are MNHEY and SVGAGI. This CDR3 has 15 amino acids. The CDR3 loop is CASSLQGRPYNEQFF. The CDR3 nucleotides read TGTGCCAGCAGTTTACAGGGGCGACCCTACAATGAGCAGTTCTTC.

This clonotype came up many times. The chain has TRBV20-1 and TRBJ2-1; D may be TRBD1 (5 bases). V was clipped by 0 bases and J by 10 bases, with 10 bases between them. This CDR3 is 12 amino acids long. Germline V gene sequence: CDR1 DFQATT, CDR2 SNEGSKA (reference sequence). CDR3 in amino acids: CSAREDIGEQFF. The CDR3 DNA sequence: TGCAGTGCTAGAGAGGACATTGGGGAGCAGTTCTTC.

CDR3 bases: TGTGCCAGTAGTATCTCAATCCCCCTGGCCGCCGGGGAGCTGTTTTTT. Translation gives CASSISIPLAAGELFF. The chain combines TRBV19 with TRBJ2-2; the D is unclear. The CDR3 runs to 16 residues. V was trimmed by 3 bases and J by 6 bases, leaving 17 bases between them. Germline V gives CDR1 LNHDA, CDR2 SQIVND (reference sequence).

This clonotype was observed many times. CDR3 DNA: TGTGCCAGCAGTCCCCGTGCGGGGGGGTCCCCCTACAATGAGCAGTTCTTC. Amino acids: CASSPRAGGSPYNEQFF. The chain recombines TRBV6-1 with TRBJ2-1, with 9 bases aligning to TRBD2. In germline, CDR1 is MNHNS, CDR2 SASEGT. Trimming cost V 5 bases and J 2 bases; bases outside gene matches: 10. This CDR3 region has 17 residues.

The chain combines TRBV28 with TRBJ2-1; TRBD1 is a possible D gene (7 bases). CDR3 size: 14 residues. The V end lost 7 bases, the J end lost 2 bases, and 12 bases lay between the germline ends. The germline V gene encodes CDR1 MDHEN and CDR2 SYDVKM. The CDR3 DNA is TGTGCCAGCACCGGGGGACAGACCTACAATGAGCAGTTCTTC. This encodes CASTGGQTYNEQFF.

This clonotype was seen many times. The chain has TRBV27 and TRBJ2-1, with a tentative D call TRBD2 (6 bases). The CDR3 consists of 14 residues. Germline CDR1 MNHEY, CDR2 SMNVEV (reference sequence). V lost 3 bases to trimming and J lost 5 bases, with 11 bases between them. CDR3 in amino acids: CASSFLSGHNEQFF. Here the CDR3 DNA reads TGTGCCAGCAGTTTTCTTAGCGGCCACAATGAGCAGTTCTTC.

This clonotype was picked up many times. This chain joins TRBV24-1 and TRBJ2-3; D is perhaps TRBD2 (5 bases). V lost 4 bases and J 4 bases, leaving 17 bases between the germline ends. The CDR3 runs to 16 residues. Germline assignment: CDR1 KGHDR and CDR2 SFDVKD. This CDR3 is CATSDRGSDAPDTQYF. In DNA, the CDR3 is TGTGCCACCAGTGACCGGGGATCGGATGCCCCAGATACGCAGTATTTT.

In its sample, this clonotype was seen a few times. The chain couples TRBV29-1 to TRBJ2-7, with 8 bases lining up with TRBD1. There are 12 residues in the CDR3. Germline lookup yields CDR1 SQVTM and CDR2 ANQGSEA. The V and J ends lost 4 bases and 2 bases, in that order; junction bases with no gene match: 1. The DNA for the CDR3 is TGCAGCGTTGGGACAGGGCCCTACGAGCAGTACTTC. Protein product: CSVGTGPYEQYF.

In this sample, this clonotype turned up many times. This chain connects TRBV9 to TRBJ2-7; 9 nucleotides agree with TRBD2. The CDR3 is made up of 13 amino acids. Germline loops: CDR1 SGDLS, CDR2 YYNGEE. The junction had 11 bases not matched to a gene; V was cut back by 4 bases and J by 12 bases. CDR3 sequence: CASSIAPGLAGYF. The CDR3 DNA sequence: TGTGCCAGCAGCATTGCACCGGGACTAGCCGGGTACTTC. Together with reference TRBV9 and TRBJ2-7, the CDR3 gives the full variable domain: DSGVTQTPKHLITATGQRVTLRCSPRSGDLSVYWYQQSLDQGLQFLIQYYNGEERAKGNILERFSAQQFPDLHSELNLSSLELGDSALYFCASSIAPGLAGYFGPGTRLTVT.

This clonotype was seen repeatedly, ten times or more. CDR3 sequence: CASSLYPGLSGGGGELFF. CDR3 sequence (DNA): TGTGCCAGCAGTTTATACCCCGGGCTCAGTGGAGGTGGCGGGGAGCTGTTTTTT. This chain connects TRBV28 to TRBJ2-2; D might be TRBD2 (5 bases). From germline, CDR1 is MDHEN and CDR2 SYDVKM. The V and J ends lost 1 base and 7 bases respectively, with 22 bases between them. This CDR3 has 18 residues.

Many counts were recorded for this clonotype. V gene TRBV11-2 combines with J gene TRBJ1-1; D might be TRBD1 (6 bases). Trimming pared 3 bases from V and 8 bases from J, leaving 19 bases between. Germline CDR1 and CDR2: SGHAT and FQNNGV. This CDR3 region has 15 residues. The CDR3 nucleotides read TGTGCCAGCAGCTTGATACAGGGCTCGAAGCTCGAAGCTTTCTTT. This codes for CASSLIQGSKLEAFF.

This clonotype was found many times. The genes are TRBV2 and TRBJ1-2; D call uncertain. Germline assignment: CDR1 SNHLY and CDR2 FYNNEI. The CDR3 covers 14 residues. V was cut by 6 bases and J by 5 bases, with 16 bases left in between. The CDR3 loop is CASRAEGRIYGYTF. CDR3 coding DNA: TGTGCCAGCAGGGCGGAGGGAAGGATTTATGGCTACACCTTC.